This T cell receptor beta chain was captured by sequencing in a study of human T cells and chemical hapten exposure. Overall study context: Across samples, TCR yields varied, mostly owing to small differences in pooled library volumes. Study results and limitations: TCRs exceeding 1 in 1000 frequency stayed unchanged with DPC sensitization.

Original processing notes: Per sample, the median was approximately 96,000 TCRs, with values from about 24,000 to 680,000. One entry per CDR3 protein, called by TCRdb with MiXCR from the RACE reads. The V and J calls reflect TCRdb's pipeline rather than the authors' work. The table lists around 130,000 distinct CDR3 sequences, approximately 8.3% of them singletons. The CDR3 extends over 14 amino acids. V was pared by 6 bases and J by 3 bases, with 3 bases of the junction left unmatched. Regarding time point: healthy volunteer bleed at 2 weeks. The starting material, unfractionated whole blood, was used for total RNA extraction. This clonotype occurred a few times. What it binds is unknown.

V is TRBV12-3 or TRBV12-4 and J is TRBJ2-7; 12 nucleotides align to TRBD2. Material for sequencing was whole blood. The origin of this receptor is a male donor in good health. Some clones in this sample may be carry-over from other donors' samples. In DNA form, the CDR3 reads TGTGCCAGCAGCCGGACTAGCGGGGACTACGAGCAGTACTTC. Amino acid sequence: CASSRTSGDYEQYF.